This is a list of T cell receptor beta chains from one sample in a study of neurological immune-mediated disorders. TCRdb reprocessed the 5' RACE reads with MiXCR, giving one entry per CDR3 protein. Of 84,000 or so distinct CDR3 sequences listed, under 15% are singletons. Material: PBMCs. The receptor source for this set is a female donor with HTLV-1-associated myelopathy (HAM/TSP). Both conserved end residues are part of each CDR3. The order of the fields is J gene, D gene, clone size, V gene, CDR3 protein, CDR3 DNA. The D gene is left open where the match is weak. Clone sizes are given selectively: once, few, many, or a class where the clone is expanded.

j_gene: TRBJ1-3; d_gene: TRBD1; abundance: NA; v_gene: TRBV27; CDR3aa: CVSSRGPSWAF; CDR3nt: TGTGTCAGCTCCAGGGGGCCGTCATGGGCATTT
j_gene: TRBJ2-7; d_gene: TRBD1; abundance: NA; v_gene: TRBV18; CDR3aa: CASSPAHPTGGGEQYF; CDR3nt: TGTGCCAGCTCACCAGCCCATCCGACAGGGGGAGGCGAGCAGTACTTC
j_gene: TRBJ2-2; d_gene: NA; abundance: many; v_gene: TRBV27; CDR3aa: CASSFSGNLNTGELFF; CDR3nt: TGTGCCAGCAGTTTTTCAGGAAACCTGAACACCGGGGAGCTGTTTTTT
j_gene: TRBJ1-4; d_gene: NA; abundance: many; v_gene: TRBV18; CDR3aa: CASSPGIEKLFF; CDR3nt: TGTGCCAGCTCACCAGGGATTGAAAAACTGTTTTTT
j_gene: TRBJ1-6; d_gene: NA; abundance: many; v_gene: TRBV10-3; CDR3aa: CAISWVVVGSPLHF; CDR3nt: TGTGCCATCAGTTGGGTGGTGGTGGGTTCACCCCTCCACTTT
j_gene: TRBJ2-2; d_gene: TRBD2; abundance: many; v_gene: TRBV5-1; CDR3aa: CASSTTGTSDTGELFF; CDR3nt: TGCGCCAGCAGCACAACCGGGACTAGCGACACCGGGGAGCTGTTTTTT
j_gene: TRBJ1-1; d_gene: NA; abundance: many; v_gene: TRBV20-1; CDR3aa: CSANEGGSYTEAFF; CDR3nt: TGCAGTGCTAACGAGGGTGGCTCGTACACTGAAGCTTTCTTT
j_gene: TRBJ2-1; d_gene: NA; abundance: many; v_gene: TRBV5-1; CDR3aa: CASSVIVQGYNEQFF; CDR3nt: TGCGCCAGCAGCGTAATCGTACAGGGCTACAATGAGCAGTTCTTC
j_gene: TRBJ2-2; d_gene: TRBD2; abundance: many; v_gene: TRBV5-1; CDR3aa: CASSFQLAGVTGELFF; CDR3nt: TGCGCCAGCAGCTTTCAGCTAGCGGGCGTCACCGGGGAGCTGTTTTTT
j_gene: TRBJ2-3; d_gene: NA; abundance: many; v_gene: TRBV5-1; CDR3aa: CASSFDIHTDTQYF; CDR3nt: TGCGCCAGCAGTTTCGACATACACACAGATACGCAGTATTTT
j_gene: TRBJ2-1; d_gene: NA; abundance: many; v_gene: TRBV7-9; CDR3aa: CASSLELSRTSDEQFF; CDR3nt: TGTGCCAGCAGCTTAGAGTTATCCCGGACGTCCGATGAGCAGTTCTTC
j_gene: TRBJ2-2; d_gene: TRBD2; abundance: many; v_gene: TRBV20-1; CDR3aa: CSARVIPGLASGGELFF; CDR3nt: TGCAGTGCTAGAGTTATCCCCGGACTAGCGTCGGGCGGGGAGCTGTTTTTT
j_gene: TRBJ2-2; d_gene: NA; abundance: many; v_gene: TRBV4-1; CDR3aa: CASSPLATGELFF; CDR3nt: TGCGCCAGCAGCCCCCTTGCCACCGGGGAGCTGTTTTTT
j_gene: TRBJ2-3; d_gene: NA; abundance: NA; v_gene: TRBV19; CDR3aa: CASSIYRPTDTQYF; CDR3nt: TGTGCCAGTAGTATTTACAGACCCACAGATACGCAGTATTTT
j_gene: TRBJ2-2; d_gene: NA; abundance: many; v_gene: TRBV20-1; CDR3aa: CSALPGQNTGELFF; CDR3nt: TGCAGTGCTCTCCCGGGACAGAACACCGGGGAGCTGTTTTTT
j_gene: TRBJ2-7; d_gene: NA; abundance: NA; v_gene: TRBV7-2; CDR3aa: CASSQGGSAYEQYF; CDR3nt: TGTGCCAGCAGCCAGGGGGGTAGTGCCTACGAGCAGTACTTC
j_gene: TRBJ2-4; d_gene: TRBD1; abundance: NA; v_gene: TRBV28; CDR3aa: CASSLFGHKFTGTGRDIQYF; CDR3nt: TGTGCCAGCAGTTTATTCGGCCACAAATTCACCGGGACAGGGAGGGACATTCAGTACTTC
j_gene: TRBJ2-5; d_gene: NA; abundance: many; v_gene: TRBV7-9; CDR3aa: CASSPRDNQETQYF; CDR3nt: TGTGCCAGCAGCCCCCGAGACAACCAAGAGACCCAGTACTTC
j_gene: TRBJ2-5; d_gene: NA; abundance: NA; v_gene: TRBV15; CDR3aa: CATSPSGVPETQYF; CDR3nt: TGTGCTACCAGCCCTTCAGGGGTTCCGGAGACCCAGTACTTC
j_gene: TRBJ2-2; d_gene: TRBD1; abundance: many; v_gene: TRBV15; CDR3aa: CATSSPGQGVTGELFF; CDR3nt: TGTGCCACCAGCAGCCCGGGACAGGGGGTGACCGGGGAGCTGTTTTTT
j_gene: TRBJ2-3; d_gene: TRBD2; abundance: many; v_gene: TRBV11-2; CDR3aa: CASSLSLAGRTDTQYF; CDR3nt: TGTGCCAGCAGCTTATCACTAGCGGGGCGCACAGATACGCAGTATTTT
j_gene: TRBJ2-3; d_gene: NA; abundance: NA; v_gene: TRBV7-2; CDR3aa: CASSFYICSAKLAGTDTQYF; CDR3nt: NA
j_gene: TRBJ1-6; d_gene: TRBD1; abundance: NA; v_gene: TRBV6-1; CDR3aa: CASSETGGFYNSPLHF; CDR3nt: TGTGCCAGCAGTGAGACAGGGGGCTTCTATAATTCACCCCTCCACTTT
j_gene: TRBJ2-2; d_gene: NA; abundance: many; v_gene: TRBV7-3; CDR3aa: CASSRSSAGELFF; CDR3nt: TGTGCCAGCAGCCGGAGTAGCGCCGGGGAGCTGTTTTTT
j_gene: TRBJ1-1; d_gene: TRBD1; abundance: many; v_gene: TRBV5-5; CDR3aa: CASSRIYWTGPCPPESEAFF; CDR3nt: TGTGCCAGCAGCCGTATATATTGGACAGGGCCTTGCCCTCCGGAATCTGAAGCTTTCTTT
j_gene: TRBJ2-1; d_gene: NA; abundance: many; v_gene: TRBV7-7; CDR3aa: CASSLGTDNEQFF; CDR3nt: TGTGCCAGCAGCTTAGGGACAGACAATGAGCAGTTCTTC
j_gene: TRBJ1-2; d_gene: TRBD1; abundance: few; v_gene: TRBV5-1; CDR3aa: CASSRTGQGYTF; CDR3nt: TGCGCCAGCAGTAGGACAGGGCAGGGCTACACCTTC
j_gene: TRBJ2-2; d_gene: TRBD2; abundance: many; v_gene: TRBV6-6; CDR3aa: CASNRGVNTGELFF; CDR3nt: TGTGCCAGCAACCGGGGGGTGAACACCGGGGAGCTGTTTTTT
j_gene: TRBJ2-7; d_gene: NA; abundance: many; v_gene: TRBV20-1; CDR3aa: CSARAGSLLEQYF; CDR3nt: TGCAGTGCTAGGGCAGGCTCCCTCCTGGAGCAGTACTTC
j_gene: TRBJ1-1; d_gene: NA; abundance: NA; v_gene: TRBV10-3; CDR3aa: CAVRRLPEAFF; CDR3nt: TGTGCCGTCAGGAGGCTTCCTGAAGCTTTCTTT
j_gene: TRBJ2-6; d_gene: NA; abundance: many; v_gene: TRBV9; CDR3aa: CASGSSGANVLTF; CDR3nt: TGTGCCAGCGGATCCTCTGGGGCCAACGTCCTGACTTTC
j_gene: TRBJ1-1; d_gene: TRBD1; abundance: few; v_gene: TRBV18; CDR3aa: CASSPRDRGEAFF; CDR3nt: TGTGCCAGCTCACCCCGGGACAGAGGTGAAGCTTTCTTT
j_gene: TRBJ2-7; d_gene: NA; abundance: many; v_gene: TRBV28; CDR3aa: CASRTGLAYEQYF; CDR3nt: TGTGCCAGCAGGACAGGCCTCGCCTACGAGCAGTACTTC
j_gene: TRBJ1-5; d_gene: TRBD1; abundance: NA; v_gene: TRBV12-3/TRBV12-4; CDR3aa: CASSKPGGVQPQHF; CDR3nt: TGTGCCAGCAGTAAGCCAGGGGGTGTTCAGCCCCAGCATTTT
j_gene: TRBJ2-7; d_gene: NA; abundance: NA; v_gene: TRBV10-2; CDR3aa: CASSDYHAGSYEQYF; CDR3nt: TGCGCCAGCAGTGATTATCACGCAGGGTCCTACGAGCAGTACTTC
j_gene: TRBJ2-7; d_gene: NA; abundance: many; v_gene: TRBV12-3/TRBV12-4; CDR3aa: CASSFSVVPLNQYF; CDR3nt: TGTGCCAGCAGTTTCTCGGTAGTTCCGCTCAACCAGTACTTC
j_gene: TRBJ1-5; d_gene: NA; abundance: NA; v_gene: TRBV5-6; CDR3aa: CASSWGAPLSPPMLGQPQHF; CDR3nt: TGTGCCAGCAGCTGGGGGGCGCCGCTCAGCCCTCCAATGTTAGGTCAGCCCCAGCATTTT
j_gene: TRBJ2-3; d_gene: TRBD1; abundance: NA; v_gene: TRBV7-9; CDR3aa: CASRDRGTETQYF; CDR3nt: TGTGCCAGCAGGGACAGGGGTACAGAGACGCAGTATTTT
j_gene: TRBJ1-1; d_gene: NA; abundance: many; v_gene: TRBV6-6; CDR3aa: CASSYREAEAFF; CDR3nt: TGTGCCAGCAGTTACAGGGAGGCGGAAGCTTTCTTT
j_gene: TRBJ1-2; d_gene: TRBD1; abundance: NA; v_gene: TRBV12-3/TRBV12-4; CDR3aa: CASSRQGADYGYTF; CDR3nt: TGTGCCAGCAGCCGACAGGGAGCGGACTATGGCTACACCTTC
j_gene: TRBJ1-5; d_gene: NA; abundance: many; v_gene: TRBV27; CDR3aa: CASSLGGPNQPQHF; CDR3nt: TGTGCCAGCAGTTTAGGCGGGCCCAATCAGCCCCAGCATTTT
j_gene: TRBJ2-3; d_gene: NA; abundance: many; v_gene: TRBV5-1; CDR3aa: CASSSNRAITDTQYF; CDR3nt: TGCGCCAGCAGTTCAAACAGGGCCATCACAGATACGCAGTATTTT
j_gene: TRBJ2-1; d_gene: TRBD2; abundance: many; v_gene: TRBV20-1; CDR3aa: CSAIERGGWYEQFF; CDR3nt: TGCAGTGCCATTGAGCGGGGGGGCTGGTATGAGCAGTTCTTC
j_gene: TRBJ2-2; d_gene: NA; abundance: NA; v_gene: TRBV5-1; CDR3aa: CASSWRTDRTGELFF; CDR3nt: TGCGCCAGCAGCTGGCGGACGGACCGTACCGGGGAGCTGTTTTTT
j_gene: TRBJ2-7; d_gene: NA; abundance: many; v_gene: TRBV5-1; CDR3aa: CASSLGPEGRYEQYF; CDR3nt: TGCGCCAGCAGCTTGGGGCCCGAAGGACGCTACGAGCAGTACTTC
j_gene: TRBJ1-4; d_gene: TRBD1; abundance: many; v_gene: TRBV7-8; CDR3aa: CASSPRDRAEEKLFF; CDR3nt: TGTGCCAGCAGCCCCCGCGACAGGGCTGAGGAAAAACTGTTTTTT
j_gene: TRBJ2-7; d_gene: NA; abundance: many; v_gene: TRBV7-8; CDR3aa: CASSLFGQDQYEQYF; CDR3nt: TGTGCCAGCAGCTTATTCGGGCAGGACCAGTACGAGCAGTACTTC
j_gene: TRBJ1-4; d_gene: TRBD1; abundance: many; v_gene: TRBV4-1; CDR3aa: CASSPDRVATNEKLFF; CDR3nt: TGCGCCAGCAGCCCTGACAGGGTGGCGACTAATGAAAAACTGTTTTTT
j_gene: TRBJ2-3; d_gene: NA; abundance: NA; v_gene: TRBV3-1; CDR3aa: CVSSHQTDTQYF; CDR3nt: TGTGTCAGCAGCCATCAGACAGATACGCAGTATTTT
j_gene: TRBJ1-1; d_gene: NA; abundance: many; v_gene: TRBV29-1; CDR3aa: CSTHLMGSSEAFF; CDR3nt: TGCAGCACCCACCTTATGGGGTCTTCTGAAGCTTTCTTT
j_gene: TRBJ2-7; d_gene: NA; abundance: many; v_gene: TRBV7-2; CDR3aa: CASSLVSRGRTYEQYF; CDR3nt: TGTGCCAGCAGCTTAGTTTCGAGGGGCCGAACCTACGAGCAGTACTTC
j_gene: TRBJ2-1; d_gene: TRBD2; abundance: many; v_gene: TRBV7-2; CDR3aa: CASSLASGGASEQFF; CDR3nt: TGTGCCAGCAGCTTAGCTTCGGGGGGGGCTAGTGAGCAGTTCTTC
j_gene: TRBJ2-5; d_gene: NA; abundance: many; v_gene: TRBV6-5; CDR3aa: CASRRGRVGETQYF; CDR3nt: TGTGCCAGCAGGAGGGGCAGGGTGGGAGAGACCCAGTACTTC